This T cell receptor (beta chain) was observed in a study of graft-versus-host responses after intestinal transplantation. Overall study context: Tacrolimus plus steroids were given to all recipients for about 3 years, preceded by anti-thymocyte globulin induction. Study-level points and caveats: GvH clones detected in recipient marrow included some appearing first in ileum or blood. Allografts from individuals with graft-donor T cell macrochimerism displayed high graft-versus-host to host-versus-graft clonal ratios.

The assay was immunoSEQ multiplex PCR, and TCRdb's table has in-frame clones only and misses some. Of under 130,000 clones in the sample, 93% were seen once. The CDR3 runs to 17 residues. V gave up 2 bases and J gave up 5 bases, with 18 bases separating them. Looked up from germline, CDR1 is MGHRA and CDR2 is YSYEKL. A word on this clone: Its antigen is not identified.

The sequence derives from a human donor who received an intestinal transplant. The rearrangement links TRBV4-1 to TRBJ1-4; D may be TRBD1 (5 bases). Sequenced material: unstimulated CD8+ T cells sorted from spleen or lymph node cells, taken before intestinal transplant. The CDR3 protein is CASSQPAVGPLNEKLFF. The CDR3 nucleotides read TGCGCCAGCAGCCAACCCGCGGTGGGGCCGCTAAATGAAAAACTGTTTTTT.